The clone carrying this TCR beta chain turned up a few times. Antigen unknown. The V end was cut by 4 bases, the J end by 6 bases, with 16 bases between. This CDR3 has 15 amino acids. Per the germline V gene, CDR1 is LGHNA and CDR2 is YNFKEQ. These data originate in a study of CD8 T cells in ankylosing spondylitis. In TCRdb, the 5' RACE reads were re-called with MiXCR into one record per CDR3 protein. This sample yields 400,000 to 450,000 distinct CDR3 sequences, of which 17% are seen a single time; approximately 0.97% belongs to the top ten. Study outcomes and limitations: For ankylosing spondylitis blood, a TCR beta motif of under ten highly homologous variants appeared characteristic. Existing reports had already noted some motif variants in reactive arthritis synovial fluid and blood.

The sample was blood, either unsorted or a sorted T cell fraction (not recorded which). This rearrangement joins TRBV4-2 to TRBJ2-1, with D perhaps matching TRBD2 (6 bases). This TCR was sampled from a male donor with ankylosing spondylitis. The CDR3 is CASSLWGQGGNEQFF. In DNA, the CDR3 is TGTGCCAGCAGCCTCTGGGGCCAGGGAGGCAATGAGCAGTTCTTC.